This section outlines one T cell receptor beta chain sequence together with its context. Antigen unknown. The data stem from a study of cytomegalovirus exposure and HLA in healthy donors. Study-level background: Genotyping of nearly 400 donors showed that approximately 83% belonged to the Caucasian-associated ancestry cluster.

PCR used 60 Vbeta primers and 13 Jbeta primers. Data came from immunoSEQ multiplex PCR; TCRdb stores just in-frame clones and leaves some out. Of 280,000 or so clones listed, about 90% are singletons. The CDR3 runs to 13 residues. Trimming cost V 5 bases and J 4 bases; bases outside gene matches: 1. The germline V gene encodes CDR1 SGDLS and CDR2 YYNGEE. Study-wide results and caveats: Reportedly, cytomegalovirus status was diagnosed with high sensitivity and specificity. Reports state that TCR beta sequences accurately predicted most subjects' HLA-A and HLA-B alleles. The productive fraction for most TCR beta V segments was about 90% or about 30% in an earlier analysis.

Sequenced: PBMCs. The genes are TRBV9 and TRBJ1-2; TRBD1 agrees at 11 bases. The sequence derives from a woman between 18 and 29 years old in good health and CMV-seronegative. CDR3 in DNA: TGTGCCAGCAGTGGGACAGGGGGCTATGGCTACACCTTC. Translation: CASSGTGGYGYTF. Variable domain in full (rest from reference TRBV9 and TRBJ1-2): DSGVTQTPKHLITATGQRVTLRCSPRSGDLSVYWYQQSLDQGLQFLIQYYNGEERAKGNILERFSAQQFPDLHSELNLSSLELGDSALYFCASSGTGGYGYTFGSGTRLTVV.